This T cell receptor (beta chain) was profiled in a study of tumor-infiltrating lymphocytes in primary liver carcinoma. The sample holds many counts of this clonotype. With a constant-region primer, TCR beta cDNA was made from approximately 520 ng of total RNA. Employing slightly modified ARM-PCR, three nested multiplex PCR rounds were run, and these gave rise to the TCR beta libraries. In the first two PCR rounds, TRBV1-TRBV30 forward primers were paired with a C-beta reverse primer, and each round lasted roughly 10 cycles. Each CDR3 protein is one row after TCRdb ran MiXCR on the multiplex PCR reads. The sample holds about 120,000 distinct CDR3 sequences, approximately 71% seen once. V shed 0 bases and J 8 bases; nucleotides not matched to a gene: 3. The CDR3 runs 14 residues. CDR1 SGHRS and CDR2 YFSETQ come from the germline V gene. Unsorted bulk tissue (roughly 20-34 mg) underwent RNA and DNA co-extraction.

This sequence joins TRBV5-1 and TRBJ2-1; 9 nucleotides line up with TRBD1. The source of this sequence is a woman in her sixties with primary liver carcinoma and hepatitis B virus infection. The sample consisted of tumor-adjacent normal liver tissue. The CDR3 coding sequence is TGCGCCAGCAGCTTGGGGACAGGGGATGATGAGCAGTTCTTC. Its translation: CASSLGTGDDEQFF. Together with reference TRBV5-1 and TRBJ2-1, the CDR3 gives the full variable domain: KAGVTQTPRYLIKTRGQQVTLSCSPISGHRSVSWYQQTPGQGLQFLFEYFSETQRNKGNFPGRFSGRQFSNSRSEMNVSTLELGDSALYLCASSLGTGDDEQFFGPGTRLTVL.